The 31 T cell receptor beta chains reported below all come from one sample, sequenced in a study of cytomegalovirus exposure and HLA in healthy donors. PCR amplification relied on 60 Vbeta primers (plus 13 Jbeta primers). Libraries were prepared by immunoSEQ multiplex PCR; TCRdb keeps only in-frame clonotypes and omits some of them. The sample consists of under 200,000 clones, around 65% of them appearing once. Material for sequencing was PBMCs. Receptors originate from a woman in her forties in good health and CMV-seropositive.

This clone has a handful of counts. The chain uses TRBV29-1 and TRBJ2-1; D not resolved. The CDR3 covers 13 residues. Trimming stripped 7 bases from V and 0 bases from J, with 10 bases between. The germline V gene has CDR1 SQVTM and CDR2 ANQGSEA. CDR3 protein: CSGSVSSYNEQFF. CDR3 coding DNA: TGCAGCGGAAGCGTAAGCTCCTACAATGAGCAGTTCTTC.

As concerns this clone: The junction departs from the called germline gene at one end, perhaps through a read error. This rearrangement joins TRBV7-9 to TRBJ2-7; TRBD2 matches 10 bases. Germline-derived CDR1 and CDR2 are SEHNR and FQNEAQ (reference sequence). The length of the CDR3 is 15 residues. The CDR3 region is CSSSQWTSGPYEQYF. CDR3 nucleotide sequence: TGTTCCAGCAGCCAATGGACTAGCGGACCCTACGAGCAGTACTTC.

On this clone itself: This sample also contains other DNA sequences that code for the same CDR3. The chain uses TRBV19 and TRBJ2-5; TRBD1 aligns across 9 bases. The CDR3 extends over 14 amino acids. Losses at the gene ends were 1 base for V and 5 bases for J; bases not matched to a gene: 2. Germline V gene lookup returns CDR1 LNHDA and CDR2 SQIVND (reference sequence). The CDR3 DNA follows: TGTGCCAGTAGTATAGGACAGGGGGTCGAGACCCAGTACTTC. Translated, it gives CASSIGQGVETQYF.

This clone has just one count. At one boundary the junction diverges from the germline segment, which might be a read error. This chain joins TRBV2 and TRBJ1-5; no firm D call. Germline V gene sequence: CDR1 SNHLY, CDR2 FYNNEI. The CDR3 is 15 amino acids. The CDR3 protein is CASMAREGSNQPQNF. The CDR3, as DNA: TGTGCCAGCATGGCTCGGGAGGGAAGCAATCAGCCCCAGAATTTT.

Comments on this clone: A junction end diverges from the germline sequence, so it may reflect a read error. The chain employs TRBV11-1 and TRBJ2-1; tentatively, D is TRBD2 (5 bases). Germline CDR1 reads SGHAT; CDR2 reads FQDESV (reference sequence). The CDR3 loop spans 14 amino acids. Here the CDR3 reads CASSLGAVYSEQFF. CDR3 DNA: TGTGCCAGCAGCTTAGGAGCGGTCTACAGTGAGCAGTTCTTC. The variable domain in full, with the rest retrieved from reference TRBV11-1 and TRBJ2-1, is EAEVAQSPRYKITEKSQAVAFWCDPISGHATLYWYRQILGQGPELLVQFQDESVVDDSQLPKDRFSAERLKGVDSTLKIQPAELGDSAMYLCASSLGAVYSEQFFGPGTRLTVL.

This clone was seen only a few times. The chain employs TRBV4-1 and TRBJ1-5; tentative D call: TRBD1 (6 bases). Trimming shortened V by 6 bases and J by 0 bases, and 12 bases separated the two germline ends. This CDR3 has 15 amino acids. The germline CDR1 and CDR2 sequences are MGHRA and YSYEKL. The CDR3 protein is CASRQTQGSNQPQHF. The CDR3 DNA reads as TGCGCCAGCAGGCAAACACAGGGTAGCAATCAGCCCCAGCATTTT.

The chain joins TRBV12-2 to TRBJ1-5; the tabulated D call, TRBD1, remains unverified against the DNA. TRBV12-2 is marked as a pseudogene. The CDR3 consists of 17 residues. CDR3 sequence: CASRFSSRGDSNQPQHF. The CDR3 DNA reads TGTGCAAGTCGCTTCAGTTCCAGGGGAGATAGCAATCAGCCCCAGCATTTT.

V is TRBV18 and J is TRBJ2-1; 7 positions match TRBD1. The V segment lost 0 bases and the J segment 5 bases; nucleotides outside the gene matches: 10. Germline V lookup: CDR1 KGHSH, CDR2 LQKENI. This CDR3 contains 17 residues. CDR3 amino acids: CASSPPRETGYNNEQFF. The CDR3 DNA follows: TGTGCCAGCTCACCACCGCGCGAGACAGGGTACAACAATGAGCAGTTCTTC.

V and J are TRBV28 and TRBJ2-7; tentatively, D is TRBD2 (7 bases). The CDR3 totals 15 residues. V shed 5 bases and J shed 5 bases, with 19 bases lying between them. The germline CDR1 and CDR2 sequences are MDHEN and SYDVKM. Written as DNA, the CDR3 is TGTGCCAGCAGTGGGGCTTGGGGGGGCCCCAACGAGCAGTACTTC. Translated: CASSGAWGGPNEQYF.

CDR3 sequence: CATNEGQGVNTGELFF. The CDR3 DNA reads as TGTGCCACCAACGAGGGGCAGGGGGTGAACACCGGGGAGCTGTTTTTT. V and J are TRBV27 and TRBJ2-2, with 7 nucleotides matching TRBD1. CDR3 length: 16 amino acids. Germline values: CDR1 MNHEY, CDR2 SMNVEV (reference sequence). Unmatched junction bases numbered 12, after V lost 10 bases and J lost 1 base.

V and J are TRBV6-6 and TRBJ1-4; 7 bases line up with TRBD1. The CDR3 loop spans 13 amino acids. V shed 7 bases and J 3 bases; nucleotides not matched to a gene: 2. Germline V lookup: CDR1 MNHNY, CDR2 SVGAGI (reference sequence). The CDR3 is CASTTGPNEKLFF. CDR3 nucleotide sequence: TGTGCCAGCACGACAGGGCCTAATGAAAAACTGTTTTTT.

V usage is TRBV14 and J usage is TRBJ2-7; 7 bases are a match to TRBD1. Per the germline V gene, CDR1 is SGHDN and CDR2 is FVKESK. There are 15 residues in the CDR3. The ends lost 4 bases at V and 1 base at J; junction bases unmatched: 7. The CDR3 coding sequence is TGTGCCAGCAGCCCACAGGGGTTTTCTTCCTACGAGCAGTACTTC. This encodes CASSPQGFSSYEQYF.

The chain has TRBV27 and TRBJ1-2, with 7 bases that match TRBD1. The CDR3 covers 14 residues. Germline CDR1 and CDR2: MNHEY and SMNVEV (reference sequence). V trimming: 5 bases; J trimming: 4 bases; junction bases outside the gene matches: 7. The DNA for the CDR3 is TGTGCCAGCAGTCTGCGACAGGGCTTCTATGGCTACACCTTC. Protein: CASSLRQGFYGYTF.

The chain couples TRBV19 to TRBJ1-5, with no clear D. This CDR3 spans 14 amino acids. Trimming cost V 3 bases and J 5 bases, with 11 bases left between them. CDR1 LNHDA and CDR2 SQIVND come from the germline V gene (reference sequence). In DNA, the CDR3 is TGTGCCAGTAGTATTTCGGGAAGGGATCAGCCCCAGCATTTT. It codes for CASSISGRDQPQHF.

J is TRBJ1-1 and V is TRBV6-5; the D gene is possibly TRBD1 (5 bases). The V gene's germline CDR1 is MNHEY and CDR2 SVGAGI. This CDR3 comprises 15 residues. The germline V and J ends were trimmed by 2 bases and 4 bases, with 14 bases remaining between them. CDR3 sequence (DNA): TGTGCCAGCAGTTACCTAGGGGCGGAGGGCACTGAAGCTTTCTTT. This encodes CASSYLGAEGTEAFF.

This sequence joins TRBV4-2 and TRBJ1-1; 9 bases align to TRBD1. The CDR3 is made up of 12 amino acids. Looked up from germline, CDR1 is LGHNA and CDR2 is YNFKEQ. J was trimmed by 11 bases and V by 5 bases; bases with no gene match: 6. CDR3 nucleotide sequence: TGTGCCAGCAGCGGAACAGGGGGCGCGGCTTTCTTT. Its protein product is CASSGTGGAAFF.

The chain joins TRBV6-5 to TRBJ2-7; 8 bases align to TRBD1. The J segment lost 5 bases and the V segment lost 2 bases, leaving 8 bases of the junction unmatched. The CDR3 consists of 15 residues. Germline loops: CDR1 MNHEY, CDR2 SVGAGI. CDR3 sequence reads: CASSYGGQGGDEQYF. For the CDR3, the DNA is TGTGCCAGCAGTTACGGCGGACAGGGAGGAGACGAGCAGTACTTC.

This clone was observed a handful of times. CDR3 region: CASSAQETQYF. The CDR3 DNA reads as TGCGCCAGCAGCGCCCAGGAGACCCAGTACTTC. The chain is built from TRBV5-1 and TRBJ2-5; D is unclear. The CDR3 loop spans 11 amino acids. Germline V gene lookup returns CDR1 SGHRS and CDR2 YFSETQ. Trimming pared 4 bases from V and 5 bases from J, leaving 6 bases between.

This chain joins TRBV5-4 and TRBJ2-7; 7 bases fit TRBD1. V lost 4 bases, J lost 7 bases, and 11 bases stayed unmatched. The CDR3 is 14 residues long. Germline V CDR1 and CDR2: SGHNT, YYREEE (reference sequence). The CDR3 DNA reads as TGTGCCAGCAGCAGCCCCGGGACAGAAGGTGAGCAGTACTTC. The encoded protein is CASSSPGTEGEQYF.

The chain recombines TRBV28 with TRBJ2-5; 7 nucleotides match TRBD2. The J call is uncertain, as TRBJ2-7 better fits the DNA end. The CDR3 totals 15 residues. Germline V CDR1 and CDR2: MDHEN, SYDVKM. The chain's CDR3 is CASVWGWGGDYEQYF. The CDR3, as DNA: TGTGCCAGCGTCTGGGGGTGGGGGGGGGACTACGAGCAGTACTTC.

The rearrangement uses TRBV6-5 and TRBJ1-6; TRBD1 matches 8 bases. Germline CDR1 MNHEY, CDR2 SVGAGI. V lost 0 bases, J lost 10 bases, and 8 bases stayed unmatched. The CDR3 length is 16 residues. The CDR3 DNA sequence: TGTGCCAGCAGTTACTCGGCAGGGGGCGCGTACTCACCCCTCCACTTT. It is translated as CASSYSAGGAYSPLHF.

This chain's CDR3 is CSVLTGEDYGYTF. DNA for the CDR3: TGCAGCGTTCTGACAGGGGAGGACTATGGCTACACCTTC. The gene calls are TRBV29-1 and TRBJ1-2, with 8 bases fitting TRBD1. V lost 5 bases, J lost 3 bases, and 5 bases stayed unmatched. The CDR3 is 13 amino acids. Germline V gives CDR1 SQVTM, CDR2 ANQGSEA.

With respect to this clone: The junction shows a germline mismatch at one end, possibly a read error. J is TRBJ1-5 and V is TRBV19; TRBD1 is a possible D gene (5 bases). This CDR3 spans 13 amino acids. Germline assignment: CDR1 LNHDA and CDR2 SQIVND (reference sequence). The CDR3: CASSDSYNQPQNF. The CDR3 DNA reads as TGTGCCAGTAGTGACAGTTACAATCAGCCCCAGAATTTT.

The gene calls are TRBV2 and TRBJ2-3, with 12 bases aligning to TRBD2. This CDR3 has 15 residues. The germline V gene has CDR1 SNHLY and CDR2 FYNNEI. V shed 6 bases and J 3 bases; nucleotides not matched to a gene: 4. In DNA, the CDR3 is TGTGCCAGCAGGGTACTAGCGGGGGGAACAGATACGCAGTATTTT. Amino acid sequence: CASRVLAGGTDTQYF.

V and J are TRBV5-4 and TRBJ2-5, with 10 bases aligning to TRBD2. The end of the DNA fits TRBJ2-7 better, so the J call may be wrong. CDR1 is SGHNT and CDR2 is YYREEE in the germline V gene (reference sequence). The CDR3 consists of 14 residues. The CDR3 coding sequence is TGTGCCAGCAGCGGGAGCGGGGGGGCGGGCGAGCAGTACTTC. Protein product: CASSGSGGAGEQYF.

The chain combines TRBV27 with TRBJ1-6; 8 bases map to TRBD1. The CDR3 totals 15 residues. The V gene's germline CDR1 is MNHEY and CDR2 SMNVEV (reference sequence). J gave up 9 bases and V 3 bases, and 7 bases lay outside the gene matches. The CDR3 bases are TGTGCCAGCAGTTTTTACCAGGGGGCGATTTCACCCCTCCACTTT. Protein product: CASSFYQGAISPLHF.

The chain is built from TRBV4-2 and TRBJ2-1; D remains ambiguous. CDR1 LGHNA and CDR2 YNFKEQ come from the germline V gene. Between the trimmed V and J ends, which lost 0 bases and 0 bases, there was a span of 9 bases. The CDR3 runs to 16 residues. The CDR3 loop reads CASSQEGQSSYNEQFF. CDR3 sequence (DNA): TGTGCCAGCAGCCAAGAGGGCCAGAGCTCCTACAATGAGCAGTTCTTC.

The chain has TRBV28 and TRBJ2-3, with D possibly being TRBD2 (5 bases). Germline CDR1 MDHEN, CDR2 SYDVKM. The CDR3 totals 15 residues. Trimming removed 7 bases at V and 6 bases at J, with 20 bases between. Here the CDR3 reads CASTSRGRFPDTQYF. DNA for the CDR3: TGTGCCAGCACCTCCCGGGGAAGGTTTCCCGATACGCAGTATTTT.

The chain is built from TRBV6-6 and TRBJ1-3; D uncertain. In germline, CDR1 is MNHNY, CDR2 SVGAGI (reference sequence). Deletions cut 4 bases from V and 5 bases from J, with 6 bases between. The CDR3 loop spans 12 amino acids. The CDR3 loop is CASSFTRNTIYF. The CDR3, as DNA: TGTGCCAGCAGTTTTACAAGAAACACCATATATTTT.

V is TRBV5-1 and J is TRBJ2-2; weak D call: TRBD1 (7 bases). V lost 0 bases to trimming and J lost 3 bases, with 12 bases between them. The germline CDR1 and CDR2 sequences are SGHRS and YFSETQ. The CDR3 consists of 16 residues. The CDR3 sequence is CASSLVQGGDTGELFF. The CDR3, as DNA: TGCGCCAGCAGCTTGGTGCAGGGGGGCGACACCGGGGAGCTGTTTTTT. The complete variable domain, with remaining parts taken from reference TRBV5-1 and TRBJ2-2, reads KAGVTQTPRYLIKTRGQQVTLSCSPISGHRSVSWYQQTPGQGLQFLFEYFSETQRNKGNFPGRFSGRQFSNSRSEMNVSTLELGDSALYLCASSLVQGGDTGELFFGEGSRLTVL.

The gene calls are TRBV4-2 and TRBJ1-2, with D unresolved. From germline, CDR1 is LGHNA and CDR2 YNFKEQ. This CDR3 has 13 residues. V shed 3 bases and J shed 3 bases, with 8 bases lying between them. The CDR3 here is CASSQGGYYGYTF. The CDR3 DNA reads TGTGCCAGCAGCCAGGGCGGGTACTATGGCTACACCTTC.